The clone carrying this T cell receptor beta chain was detected ten times or more. Its cognate antigen is unknown. With 5 bases removed from V and 7 bases from J, the gap between germline ends came to 18 bases. CDR1 and CDR2 from the germline V gene are DFQATT and SNEGSKA (reference sequence). The CDR3 runs to 14 residues. These data belong to a study of response to subunit inactivated influenza vaccine. TCRdb recomputed calls from the RT-PCR reads with MiXCR, one row per CDR3 protein. Of some 500,000 distinct CDR3 sequences listed, roughly 13% were seen once; the top ten hold under 15%. Study-wide points: Authors proposed each seasonal influenza vaccination draws in few new T cells.

This material consisted of PBMCs from blood, taken more than 35 days after vaccination. The receptor was derived from a man between 50 and 59 years old who received an inactivated influenza vaccine. The chain recombines TRBV20-1 with TRBJ2-1; perhaps TRBD2 as D (5 bases). The CDR3 loop is CSAPPSTSGNEQFF. As DNA, the CDR3 is TGCAGTGCTCCCCCCTCAACCTCGGGAAATGAGCAGTTCTTC.